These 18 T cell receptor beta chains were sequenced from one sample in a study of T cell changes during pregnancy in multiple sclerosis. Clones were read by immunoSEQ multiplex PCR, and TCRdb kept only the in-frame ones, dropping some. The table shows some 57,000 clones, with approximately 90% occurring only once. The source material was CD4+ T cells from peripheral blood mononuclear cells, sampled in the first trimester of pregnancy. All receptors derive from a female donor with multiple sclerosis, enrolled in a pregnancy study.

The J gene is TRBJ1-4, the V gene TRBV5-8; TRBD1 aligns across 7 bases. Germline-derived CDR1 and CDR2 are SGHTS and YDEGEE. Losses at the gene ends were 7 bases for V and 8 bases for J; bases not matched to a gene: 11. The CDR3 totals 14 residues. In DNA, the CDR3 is TGTGCCAGCGATAGAGGGGGCGCACGGGAAAAACTGTTTTTT. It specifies CASDRGGAREKLFF.

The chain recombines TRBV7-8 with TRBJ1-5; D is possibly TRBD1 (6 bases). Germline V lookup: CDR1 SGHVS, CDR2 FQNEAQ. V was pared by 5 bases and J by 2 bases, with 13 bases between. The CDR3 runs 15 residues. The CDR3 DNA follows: TGTGCCAGCAGCAACAGGGAGATGGGCAATCAGCCCCAGCATTTT. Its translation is CASSNREMGNQPQHF. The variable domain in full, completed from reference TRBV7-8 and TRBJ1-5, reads GAGVSQSPRYKVAKRGQDVALRCDPISGHVSLFWYQQALGQGPEFLTYFQNEAQLDKSGLPSDRFFAERPEGSVSTLKIQRTQQEDSAVYLCASSNREMGNQPQHFGDGTRLSIL.

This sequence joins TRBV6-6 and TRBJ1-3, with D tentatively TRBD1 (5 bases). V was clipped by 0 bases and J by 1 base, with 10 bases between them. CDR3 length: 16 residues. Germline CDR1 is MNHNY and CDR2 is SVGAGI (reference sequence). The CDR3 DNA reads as TGTGCCAGCAGTTACTCATGGGAGGGGTCTGGAAACACCATATATTTT. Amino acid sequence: CASSYSWEGSGNTIYF.

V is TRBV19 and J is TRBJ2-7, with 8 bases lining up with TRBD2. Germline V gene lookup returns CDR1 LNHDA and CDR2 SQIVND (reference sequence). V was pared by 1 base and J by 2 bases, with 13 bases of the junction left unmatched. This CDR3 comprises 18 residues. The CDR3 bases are TGTGCCAGTAGTATAGCGATCCTTCGGGGGGGCTGGCCCTACGAGCAGTACTTC. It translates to CASSIAILRGGWPYEQYF.

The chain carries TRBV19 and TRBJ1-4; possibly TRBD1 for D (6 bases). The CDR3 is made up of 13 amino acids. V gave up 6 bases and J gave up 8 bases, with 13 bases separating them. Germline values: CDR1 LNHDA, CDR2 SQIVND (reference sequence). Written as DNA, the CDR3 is TGTGCCAGTAGCCGATTACAGGGAGAAAAACTGTTTTTT. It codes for CASSRLQGEKLFF.

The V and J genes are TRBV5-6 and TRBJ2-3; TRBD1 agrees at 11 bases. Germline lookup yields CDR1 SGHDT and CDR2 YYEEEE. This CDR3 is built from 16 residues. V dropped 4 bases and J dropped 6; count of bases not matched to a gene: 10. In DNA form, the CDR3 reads TGTGCCAGCAGCGAGCCCACAGGACAGGGGGCGGATACGCAGTATTTT. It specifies CASSEPTGQGADTQYF.

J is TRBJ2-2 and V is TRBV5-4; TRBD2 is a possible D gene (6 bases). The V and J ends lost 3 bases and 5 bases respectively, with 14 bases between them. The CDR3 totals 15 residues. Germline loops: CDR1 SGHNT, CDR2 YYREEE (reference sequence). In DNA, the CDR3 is TGTGCCAGCAGCTCGTTCACGGGGGTGACCGGGGAGCTGTTTTTT. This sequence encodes CASSSFTGVTGELFF.

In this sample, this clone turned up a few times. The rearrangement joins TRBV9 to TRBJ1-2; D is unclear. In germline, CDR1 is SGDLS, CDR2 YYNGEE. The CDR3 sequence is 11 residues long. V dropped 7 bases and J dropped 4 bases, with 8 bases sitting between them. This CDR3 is CASSLAYGYTF. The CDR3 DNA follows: TGTGCCAGCTCATTAGCCTATGGCTACACCTTC.

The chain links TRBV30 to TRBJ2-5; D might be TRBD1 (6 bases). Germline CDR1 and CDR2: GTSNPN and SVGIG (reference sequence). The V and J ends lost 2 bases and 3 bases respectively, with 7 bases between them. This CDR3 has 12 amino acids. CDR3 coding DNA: TGTGCCTGGAGTCCAGGGGAAGAGACCCAGTACTTC. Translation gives CAWSPGEETQYF.

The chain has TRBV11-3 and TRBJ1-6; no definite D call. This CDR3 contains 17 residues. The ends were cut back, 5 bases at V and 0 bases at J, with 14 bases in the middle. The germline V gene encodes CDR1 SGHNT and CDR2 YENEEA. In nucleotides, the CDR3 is TGTGCCAGCAGCCCCGGCCTGGAGATCTCCTATAATTCACCCCTCCACTTT. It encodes CASSPGLEISYNSPLHF.

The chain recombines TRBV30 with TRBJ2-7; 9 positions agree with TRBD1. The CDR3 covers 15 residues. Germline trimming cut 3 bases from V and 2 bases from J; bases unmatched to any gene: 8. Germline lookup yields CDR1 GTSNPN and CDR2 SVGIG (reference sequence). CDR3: CAWRASGTGTYEQYF. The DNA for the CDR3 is TGTGCCTGGAGGGCCTCCGGGACAGGGACCTACGAGCAGTACTTC.

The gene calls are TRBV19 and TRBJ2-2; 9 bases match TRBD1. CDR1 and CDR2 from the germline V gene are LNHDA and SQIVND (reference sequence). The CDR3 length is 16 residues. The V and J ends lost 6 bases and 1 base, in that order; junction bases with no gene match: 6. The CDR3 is CASRGTGLVNTGELFF. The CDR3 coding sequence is TGTGCCAGTAGGGGGACAGGGTTGGTGAACACCGGGGAGCTGTTTTTT. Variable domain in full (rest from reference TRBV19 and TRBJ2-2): DGGITQSPKYLFRKEGQNVTLSCEQNLNHDAMYWYRQDPGQGLRLIYYSQIVNDFQKGDIAEGYSVSREKKESFPLTVTSAQKNPTAFYLCASRGTGLVNTGELFFGEGSRLTVL.

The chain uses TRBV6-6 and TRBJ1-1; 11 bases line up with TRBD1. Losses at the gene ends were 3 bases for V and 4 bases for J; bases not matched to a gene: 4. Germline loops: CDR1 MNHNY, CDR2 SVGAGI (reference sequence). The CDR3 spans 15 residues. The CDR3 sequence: CASSYPGTGGTEAFF. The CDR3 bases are TGTGCCAGCAGTTATCCCGGGACAGGGGGCACTGAAGCTTTCTTT.

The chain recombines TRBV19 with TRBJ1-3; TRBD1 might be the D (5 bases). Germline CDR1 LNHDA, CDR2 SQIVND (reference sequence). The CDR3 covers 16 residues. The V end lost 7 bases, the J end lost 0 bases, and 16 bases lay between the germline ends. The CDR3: CASIDSRGFSGNTIYF. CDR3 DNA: TGTGCCAGTATTGACTCGCGGGGCTTCTCTGGAAACACCATATATTTT.

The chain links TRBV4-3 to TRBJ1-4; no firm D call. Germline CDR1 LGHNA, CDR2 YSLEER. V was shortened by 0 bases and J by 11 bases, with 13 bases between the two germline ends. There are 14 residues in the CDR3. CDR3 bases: TGCGCCAGCAGCCAAGATCCCTTGAGTTGGAAACTGTTTTTT. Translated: CASSQDPLSWKLFF.

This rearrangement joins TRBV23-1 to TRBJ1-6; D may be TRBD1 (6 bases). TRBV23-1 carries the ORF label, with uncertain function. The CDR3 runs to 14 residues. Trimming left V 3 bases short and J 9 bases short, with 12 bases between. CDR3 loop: CASSHQDSVSPLHF. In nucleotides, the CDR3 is TGCGCCAGCAGTCACCAGGACAGCGTTTCACCCCTCCACTTT.

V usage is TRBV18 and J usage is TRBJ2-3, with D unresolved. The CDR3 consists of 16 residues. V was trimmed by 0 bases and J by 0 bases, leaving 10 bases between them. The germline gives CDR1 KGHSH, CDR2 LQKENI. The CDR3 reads CASSPPSVISTDTQYF. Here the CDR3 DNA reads TGTGCCAGCTCACCACCGAGCGTTATTAGCACAGATACGCAGTATTTT.

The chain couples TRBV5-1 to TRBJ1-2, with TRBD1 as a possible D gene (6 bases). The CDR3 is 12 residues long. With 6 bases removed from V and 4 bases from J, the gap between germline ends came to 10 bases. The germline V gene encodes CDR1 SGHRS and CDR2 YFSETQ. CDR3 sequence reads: CASTRDTYGYTF. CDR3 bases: TGCGCCAGCACTCGGGACACCTATGGCTACACCTTC.